This TCR beta chain emerged from a study of blood T cell dynamics during melanoma immunotherapy. Overall study context: Standard first-line treatment here was pembrolizumab or nivolumab plus ipilimumab in metastatic melanoma.

The CDR3 loop spans 14 amino acids. Trimming took off 5 bases at V and 7 bases at J, with 12 bases between the two ends. Germline V lookup: CDR1 MDHEN, CDR2 SYDVKM. Study-level results: Clones driving repertoire changes may be melanoma-specific or general immune activation.

Time point reported: pre-treatment baseline. Samples come from before therapy and from week 3 after the first blockade cycle. Here immunoSEQ multiplex PCR was the method, and the copy in TCRdb shows in-frame clones only, minus some. The sample comprises about 8,500 clones, roughly four fifths of which are singletons, and roughly 1% rests with the top ten. This clone appeared a single time. Its matching antigen is unknown. The sequenced sample was blood, obtained from a patient treated with checkpoint blockade. The chain links TRBV28 to TRBJ1-6; the D gene is possibly TRBD1 (6 bases). This clonotype was sampled from a human donor with melanoma. The CDR3 sequence: CASSPGTKNSPLHF. The CDR3 nucleotides are TGTGCCAGCAGTCCCGGGACAAAGAATTCACCCCTCCACTTT.